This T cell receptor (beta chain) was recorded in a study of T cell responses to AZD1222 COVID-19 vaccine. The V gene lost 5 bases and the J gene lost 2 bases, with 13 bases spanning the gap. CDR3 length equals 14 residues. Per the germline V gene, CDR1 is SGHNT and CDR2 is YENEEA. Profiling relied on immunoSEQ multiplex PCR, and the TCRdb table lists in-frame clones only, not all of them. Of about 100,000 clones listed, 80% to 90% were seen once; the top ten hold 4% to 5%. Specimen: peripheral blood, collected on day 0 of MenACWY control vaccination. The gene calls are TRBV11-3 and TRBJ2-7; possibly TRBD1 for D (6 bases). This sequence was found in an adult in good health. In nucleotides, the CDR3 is TGTGCCAGCAGCCTTTCCGGGACACCCTACGAGCAGTACTTC. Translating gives CASSLSGTPYEQYF.